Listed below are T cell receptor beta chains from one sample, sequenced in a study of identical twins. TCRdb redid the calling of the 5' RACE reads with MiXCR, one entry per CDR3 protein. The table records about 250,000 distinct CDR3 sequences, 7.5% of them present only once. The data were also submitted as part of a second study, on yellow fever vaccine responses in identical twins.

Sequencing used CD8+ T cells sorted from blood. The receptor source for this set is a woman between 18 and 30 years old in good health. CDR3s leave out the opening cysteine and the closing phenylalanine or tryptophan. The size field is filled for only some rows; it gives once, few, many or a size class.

CDR3: ATRRQGDTEAF
V: TRBV24-1
size: few

CDR3: SVEAGTSYNEQF
V: TRBV29-1
size: many

CDR3: ACSLSGSPPRYTDTQY
V: TRBV12-3/TRBV12-4
size: .

CDR3: ASSHASRDEQF
V: TRBV4-1
size: many

CDR3: ASSTTLGVSSYEQY
V: TRBV3-1
size: many

CDR3: ASSFATDTQY
V: TRBV7-9
size: many

CDR3: ASSYTPLLELSTGELF
V: TRBV6-2/TRBV6-3
size: few

CDR3: AISESGGPSYEQY
V: TRBV10-3
size: few

CDR3: ASSLGAGSSYEQY
V: TRBV7-9
size: .

CDR3: SALPGQGVETQY
V: TRBV20-1
size: few

CDR3: SATYRDSSMNTEAF
V: TRBV20-1
size: many

CDR3: ASSLPWDRESTEAF
V: TRBV5-1
size: many

CDR3: ASSEEKGINEKLF
V: TRBV6-1
size: .

CDR3: ASSKGRTIIAKNIQY
V: TRBV28
size: few

CDR3: ASTSGTPNTEAF
V: TRBV12-3/TRBV12-4
size: few

CDR3: ATSDTHRGQPSGELF
V: TRBV24-1
size: .

CDR3: ASSPPRATQTYGYT
V: TRBV12-3/TRBV12-4
size: many